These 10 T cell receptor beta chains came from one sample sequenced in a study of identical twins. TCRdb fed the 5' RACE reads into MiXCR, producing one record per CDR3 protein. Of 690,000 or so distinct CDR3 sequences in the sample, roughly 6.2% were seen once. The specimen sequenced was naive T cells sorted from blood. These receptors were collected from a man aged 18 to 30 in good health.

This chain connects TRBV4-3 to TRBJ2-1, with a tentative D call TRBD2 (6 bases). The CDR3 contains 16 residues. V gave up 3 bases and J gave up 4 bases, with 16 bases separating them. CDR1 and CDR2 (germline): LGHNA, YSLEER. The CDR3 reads CASSQELAIGYNEQFF. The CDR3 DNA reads TGCGCCAGCAGCCAGGAACTAGCAATCGGGTACAATGAGCAGTTCTTC.

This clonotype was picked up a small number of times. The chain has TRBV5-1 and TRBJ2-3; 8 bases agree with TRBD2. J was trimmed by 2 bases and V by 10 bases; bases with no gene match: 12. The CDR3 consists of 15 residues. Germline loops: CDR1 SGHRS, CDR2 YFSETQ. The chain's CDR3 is CACRSSGHTTDTQYF. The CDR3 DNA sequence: TGCGCCTGCCGGTCTAGCGGGCACACCACAGATACGCAGTATTTT.

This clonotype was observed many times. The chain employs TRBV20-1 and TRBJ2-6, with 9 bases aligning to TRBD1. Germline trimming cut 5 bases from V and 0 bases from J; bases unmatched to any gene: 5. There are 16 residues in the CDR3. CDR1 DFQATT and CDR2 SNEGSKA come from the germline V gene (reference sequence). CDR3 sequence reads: CSAPRDRDSGANVLTF. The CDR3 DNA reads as TGCAGTGCTCCTCGGGACAGGGACTCTGGGGCCAACGTCCTGACTTTC.

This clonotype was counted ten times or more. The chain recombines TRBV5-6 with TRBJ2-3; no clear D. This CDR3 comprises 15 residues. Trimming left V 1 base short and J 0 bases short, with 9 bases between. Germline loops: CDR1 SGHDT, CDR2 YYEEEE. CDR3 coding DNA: TGTGCCAGCAGCTTGAGGCGTACTAGCACAGATACGCAGTATTTT. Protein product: CASSLRRTSTDTQYF.

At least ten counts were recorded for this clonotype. As DNA, the CDR3 is TGCAGTGCTAGCCTGGACAGGGCGTATACGCAGTATTTT. Translating it yields CSASLDRAYTQYF. The chain recombines TRBV20-1 with TRBJ2-3; TRBD1 aligns across 8 bases. Trimming cost V 3 bases and J 7 bases; bases outside gene matches: 6. The CDR3 runs 13 residues. The germline V gene encodes CDR1 DFQATT and CDR2 SNEGSKA (reference sequence).

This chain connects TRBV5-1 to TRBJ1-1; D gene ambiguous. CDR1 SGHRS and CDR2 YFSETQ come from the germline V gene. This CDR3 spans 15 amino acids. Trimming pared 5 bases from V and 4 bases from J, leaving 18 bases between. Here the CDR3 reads CASRFDMPSGTEAFF. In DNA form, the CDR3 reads TGCGCCAGCAGGTTCGACATGCCTTCCGGCACTGAAGCTTTCTTT.

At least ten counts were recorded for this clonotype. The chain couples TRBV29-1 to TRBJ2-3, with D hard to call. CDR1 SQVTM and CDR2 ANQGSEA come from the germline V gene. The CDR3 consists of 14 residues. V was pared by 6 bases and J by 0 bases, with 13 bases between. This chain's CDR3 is CSVPPRSSTDTQYF. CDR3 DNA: TGCAGCGTACCCCCAAGGTCGAGCACAGATACGCAGTATTTT.

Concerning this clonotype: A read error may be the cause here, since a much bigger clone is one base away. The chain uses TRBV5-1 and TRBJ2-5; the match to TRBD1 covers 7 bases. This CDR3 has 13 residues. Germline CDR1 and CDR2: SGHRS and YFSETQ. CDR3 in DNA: TGCGCCAGCGAATCACCAACAGGGGAAACCCAGTGCTTC. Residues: CASESPTGETQCF.

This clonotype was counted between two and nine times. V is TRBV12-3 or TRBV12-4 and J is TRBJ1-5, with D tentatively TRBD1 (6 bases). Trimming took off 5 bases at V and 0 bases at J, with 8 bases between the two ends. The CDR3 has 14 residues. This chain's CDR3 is CASSRQDSNQPQHF. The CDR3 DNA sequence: TGTGCCAGCAGTCGACAGGATAGCAATCAGCCCCAGCATTTT.

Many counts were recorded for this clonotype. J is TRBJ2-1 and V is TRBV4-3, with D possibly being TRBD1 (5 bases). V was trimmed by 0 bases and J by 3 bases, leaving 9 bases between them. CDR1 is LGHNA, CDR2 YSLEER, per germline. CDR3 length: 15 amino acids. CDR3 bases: TGCGCCAGCAGCCAAGACGACAGCTACTACAATGAGCAGTTCTTC. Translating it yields CASSQDDSYYNEQFF.